This passage covers 25 T cell receptor beta chains from one sample sequenced in a study of blood T cell repertoires in COVID-19. TCRdb's table, derived via immunoSEQ multiplex PCR, lists solely in-frame clones and lacks some. The table has some 180,000 clones, 80% to 85% seen once. The sequenced sample was peripheral blood. Receptors originate from a woman between 40 and 55 years old with COVID-19, enrolled during active disease.

The CDR3 loop is CATRTGTGAGGYTF. In DNA, the CDR3 is TGTGCCACCAGGACCGGGACAGGGGCGGGAGGCTACACCTTC. The gene calls are TRBV24-1 and TRBJ1-2, with 10 bases fitting TRBD1. Germline CDR1 KGHDR, CDR2 SFDVKD. The ends lost 7 bases at V and 8 bases at J; junction bases unmatched: 9. This CDR3 is 14 amino acids long.

The chain combines TRBV24-1 with TRBJ2-3; TRBD2 matches at 14 bases. The length of the CDR3 is 17 residues. The germline gives CDR1 KGHDR, CDR2 SFDVKD. Unmatched junction bases numbered 5, after V lost 2 bases and J lost 5 bases. Here the CDR3 DNA reads TGTGCCACCAGTGATTCCCCGGGACTAGCGGGAGAAGATACGCAGTATTTT. Protein: CATSDSPGLAGEDTQYF.

The rearrangement joins TRBV29-1 to TRBJ2-1; tentatively, D is TRBD1 (5 bases). CDR1 is SQVTM, CDR2 ANQGSEA, per germline. CDR3 length equals 12 residues. V shed 2 bases and J shed 8 bases, with 10 bases lying between them. The CDR3 DNA follows: TGCAGCGTTGAATCCCAGGGCGATGAGCAGTTCTTC. This translates into CSVESQGDEQFF.

The genes are TRBV19 and TRBJ1-5; D ambiguous. CDR1 and CDR2 (germline): LNHDA, SQIVND (reference sequence). Trimming removed 7 bases from V and 0 bases from J, with 4 bases in between. The CDR3 loop spans 12 amino acids. The CDR3 sequence: CASTYSNQPQHF. The CDR3 DNA reads TGTGCCAGTACTTATAGCAATCAGCCCCAGCATTTT.

The chain links TRBV4-1 to TRBJ1-4, with a tentative D call TRBD1 (5 bases). The germline V gene has CDR1 MGHRA and CDR2 YSYEKL. The germline V and J ends were trimmed by 1 base and 8 bases, with 14 bases remaining between them. The CDR3 totals 15 residues. The CDR3 DNA reads TGCGCCAGCAGCCAAGTGGGGACGGGGAGGGAAAAACTGTTTTTT. This codes for CASSQVGTGREKLFF.

The gene calls are TRBV27 and TRBJ2-1; a possible D gene is TRBD1 (5 bases). V lost 8 bases and J lost 1, with 15 bases in between. Per germline, CDR1 MNHEY and CDR2 SMNVEV (reference sequence). CDR3 length: 15 amino acids. This CDR3 is CASSPGLGSYNEQFF. The CDR3 DNA reads TGTGCCAGCTCGCCAGGGCTCGGGTCCTACAATGAGCAGTTCTTC.

This chain joins TRBV15 and TRBJ2-5; TRBD2 aligns across 9 bases. The CDR3 sequence is 15 residues long. Germline values: CDR1 LNHNV, CDR2 YYDKDF (reference sequence). V lost 2 bases and J lost 5; bases outside the gene matches: 6. Here the CDR3 reads CATSRPSSGEETQYF. CDR3 in DNA: TGTGCCACCAGCAGACCGTCTAGCGGGGAGGAGACCCAGTACTTC. Together with reference TRBV15 and TRBJ2-5, the CDR3 gives the full variable domain: DAMVIQNPRYQVTQFGKPVTLSCSQTLNHNVMYWYQQKSSQAPKLLFHYYDKDFNNEADTPDNFQSRRPNTSFCFLDIRSPGLGDTAMYLCATSRPSSGEETQYFGPGTRLLVL.

The CDR3 coding sequence is TGTGCCAGCAGCGGCGGTGGGGGACTAGCGACGAACACCGGGGAGCTGTTTTTT. It is translated as CASSGGGGLATNTGELFF. This chain joins TRBV11-3 and TRBJ2-2; 10 bases agree with TRBD2. Trimming removed 5 bases from V and 0 bases from J; junction bases left unmatched: 9. The CDR3 covers 18 residues. In germline, CDR1 is SGHNT, CDR2 YENEEA.

The chain's CDR3 is CASSPTGNTEAFF. The CDR3 DNA reads as TGTGCCAGCAGCCCGACTGGCAACACTGAAGCTTTCTTT. V is TRBV16 and J is TRBJ1-1, with D hard to call. Trimming stripped 4 bases from V and 2 bases from J, with 8 bases between. From germline, CDR1 is KGHSY and CDR2 FQNENV. The CDR3 covers 13 residues.

This clone showed up many times. The chain recombines TRBV6-1 with TRBJ1-4; 8 bases align to TRBD1. Per the germline V gene, CDR1 is MNHNS and CDR2 is SASEGT. The J segment lost 7 bases and the V segment lost 1 base, leaving 2 bases of the junction unmatched. The CDR3 runs 14 residues. CDR3 in DNA: TGTGCCAGCAGTGAAGGACAGGGGTTTGAAAAACTGTTTTTT. Translation: CASSEGQGFEKLFF.

This chain uses TRBV5-8 with TRBJ2-7; TRBD1 might be the D (5 bases). Germline V gene data show CDR1 as SGHTS and CDR2 as YDEGEE. Trimming pared 0 bases from V and 3 bases from J, leaving 19 bases between. The CDR3 contains 17 residues. The CDR3 DNA reads TGTGCCAGCAGCTTGGTCCCGACGTGGGGCCGCGACTACGAGCAGTACTTC. This codes for CASSLVPTWGRDYEQYF.

The chain recombines TRBV6-4 with TRBJ2-7; 7 bases are shared with TRBD2. This CDR3 has 12 residues. J lost 10 bases, V lost 3 bases, and 6 bases had no gene match. Germline CDR1 MRHNA, CDR2 SNTAGT. CDR3 nucleotide sequence: TGTGCCAGCAGTGATCCGGGAGGCGCCCAGTACTTC. Residues: CASSDPGGAQYF.

The V call is TRBV6-5, the J call TRBJ2-4; 8 bases line up with TRBD1. The germline gives CDR1 MNHEY, CDR2 SVGAGI. V was clipped by 5 bases and J by 9 bases; unmatched bases: 9. The CDR3 length is 14 residues. CDR3: CASSTNQGAAIQYF. The CDR3 bases are TGTGCCAGCAGTACCAACCAGGGGGCAGCCATTCAGTACTTC.

V and J are TRBV5-1 and TRBJ2-1; tentatively, D is TRBD1 (5 bases). Germline-derived CDR1 and CDR2 are SGHRS and YFSETQ. There are 14 residues in the CDR3. Between the trimmed V and J ends, which lost 2 bases and 6 bases, there was a span of 12 bases. The DNA for the CDR3 is TGCGCCAGCAGCTTCGGGCAGGGCGGCAATGAGCAGTTCTTC. Translating gives CASSFGQGGNEQFF.

This clone occurred a few times. The rearrangement uses TRBV14 and TRBJ1-2; 9 bases map to TRBD1. From germline, CDR1 is SGHDN and CDR2 FVKESK. The CDR3 extends over 16 amino acids. V trimming: 3 bases; J trimming: 7 bases; junction bases outside the gene matches: 12. CDR3 bases: TGTGCCAGCAGCCACGCCGGGACAGGGACTCGTGGTGGCTACACCTTC. Amino acids: CASSHAGTGTRGGYTF.

The chain couples TRBV6-5 to TRBJ2-1; 8 bases match TRBD2. The CDR3 totals 15 residues. From germline, CDR1 is MNHEY and CDR2 SVGAGI. J lost 2 bases, V lost 8 bases, and 8 bases had no gene match. The CDR3 DNA is TGTGCCAGCCCTTTAGCGGGGACTACCTACAATGAGCAGTTCTTC. Amino acids: CASPLAGTTYNEQFF.

V is TRBV12-3 or TRBV12-4 and J is TRBJ1-1, with TRBD1 as a possible D gene (5 bases). The V and J ends lost 6 bases and 0 bases respectively, with 8 bases between them. The CDR3 consists of 13 residues. The CDR3 reads CASSREMNTEAFF. CDR3 sequence (DNA): TGTGCCAGCAGCAGGGAAATGAACACTGAAGCTTTCTTT.

This rearrangement joins TRBV2 to TRBJ1-1; a weak D match, TRBD1 (5 bases). CDR3 length equals 12 residues. Trimming cost V 6 bases and J 11 bases, with 16 bases left between them. Germline assignment: CDR1 SNHLY and CDR2 FYNNEI. This CDR3 is CASRRGGERAFF. The CDR3 DNA sequence: TGTGCCAGCAGACGCGGGGGGGAGAGGGCTTTCTTT.

V gene TRBV3-1 (or the pseudogene TRBV3-2) combines with J gene TRBJ1-5; no firm D call. The CDR3 totals 15 residues. V lost 1 base and J 7 bases, leaving 14 bases between the germline ends. Germline V gives CDR1 LGHDT, CDR2 YNNKEL (reference sequence). CDR3 protein: CASSQGRGYGQPQHF. CDR3 in DNA: TGTGCCAGCAGCCAAGGTCGGGGATACGGACAGCCCCAGCATTTT.

A single count supports this clone. The J gene is TRBJ1-2, the V gene TRBV29-1; 11 nucleotides line up with TRBD1. Germline CDR1 and CDR2: SQVTM and ANQGSEA. The length of the CDR3 is 15 residues. V shed 7 bases, J shed 1 base, and the junction held 8 bases outside the gene matches. The CDR3 nucleotides are TGCAGCGCCAAGGGGACAGGGGGAGGTAACTATGGCTACACCTTC. Residues: CSAKGTGGGNYGYTF.

The CDR3 nucleotides read TGTGCCAGCAGCGTAGCTGGGGACAGCCATCAGCCCCAGCATTTT. Translating it yields CASSVAGDSHQPQHF. J is TRBJ1-5 and V is TRBV9, with TRBD1 matching over 7 bases. The CDR3 is 15 amino acids. Germline loops: CDR1 SGDLS, CDR2 YYNGEE. Unmatched junction bases numbered 5, after V lost 0 bases and J lost 5 bases.

The rearrangement joins TRBV5-1 to TRBJ2-2; a weak D match, TRBD1 (6 bases). The CDR3 runs 15 residues. Germline CDR1 and CDR2: SGHRS and YFSETQ. Trimming pared 4 bases from V and 0 bases from J, leaving 10 bases between. The CDR3 DNA sequence: TGCGCCAGCAGCCGGACAGAAGCGAACACCGGGGAGCTGTTTTTT. Protein product: CASSRTEANTGELFF.

This chain joins TRBV2 and TRBJ1-4, with 11 bases identical to TRBD1. Trimming at V came to 7 bases and at J to 8 bases, leaving 3 bases not matched to a gene. Germline V gene sequence: CDR1 SNHLY, CDR2 FYNNEI. The CDR3 has 13 residues. CDR3 protein: CASIRDRGEKLFF. CDR3 nucleotides: TGTGCCAGCATCAGGGACAGGGGGGAAAAACTGTTTTTT.

This chain links TRBV28 with TRBJ2-6; possible D gene TRBD1, 6 bases. This CDR3 contains 18 residues. The V end lost 6 bases, the J end lost 0 bases, and 18 bases lay between the germline ends. Germline values: CDR1 MDHEN, CDR2 SYDVKM. CDR3 in amino acids: CASSLAAGASSGANVLTF. DNA of the CDR3: TGTGCCAGCAGCCTCGCGGCAGGGGCAAGCTCTGGGGCCAACGTCCTGACTTTC.

The chain has TRBV5-3 and TRBJ2-7, with a possible D match to TRBD2 (6 bases). TRBV5-3 is an open reading frame, and its role is uncertain. This CDR3 region has 15 residues. V lost 5 bases and J lost 2, with 17 bases in between. The CDR3 DNA is TGTGCCAGAAGAACCGGGACTCGGGCCCCCTACGAGCAGTACTTC. Translating it yields CARRTGTRAPYEQYF.